The entry below describes one T cell receptor beta chain. The antigen is undetermined. TCRdb's table, derived via immunoSEQ multiplex PCR, lists solely in-frame clones and lacks some. The table lists about 350,000 clones, about 88% of them singletons, with 6.4% in the top ten. Treatment meaning: roughly 18 received Ad26.COV2.S at low or high dose, single or two shots; 5 received placebo; per-sample allocation not given. All samples were drawn on day 63, counting from the first vaccine or placebo injection. Donor was an adult aged 18-55 years in Boston. Germline loops: CDR1 KGHSH, CDR2 LQKENI. The CDR3 totals 15 residues. V lost 0 bases to trimming and J lost 4 bases, with 10 bases between them. The sample belongs to a study of Ad26.COV2.S vaccination and SARS-CoV-2 variants. Study details: Among those in the COV1001 Ad26.COV2.S trial arm was the donor. Donor got 5x10^10 or 1x10^11 viral particles of Ad26.COV2.S. Overall study results and limits: Individuals receiving vaccine had higher spike-specific TCR breadth than placebo recipients did.

This TCR was recovered from a person aged 18-65 years who received the Ad26.COV2.S COVID-19 vaccine or a placebo. This sequence joins TRBV18 and TRBJ1-3, with D uncertain. The specimen was peripheral blood, collected in a trial of Ad26.COV2.S vaccine versus placebo. The CDR3 here is CASSPPSISGNTIYF. In nucleotides, the CDR3 is TGTGCCAGCTCACCACCTTCGATCTCGGGAAACACCATATATTTT.